The present T cell receptor (beta chain) was sequenced within a study of cytomegalovirus exposure and HLA in healthy donors. A multiplex PCR was run with 60 Vbeta primers and 13 Jbeta primers. The method was immunoSEQ multiplex PCR; TCRdb's version includes in-frame clones alone and lacks a portion of them. The sample includes approximately 200,000 clones, about 80% of them seen just once. In the case of this clone: Antigen unknown.

Points from the study as a whole: Later work found that TCR association rates differed between HLA loci; DRB1 had the most and HLA-C the fewest. Reports indicated that the classifier achieved high specificity and sensitivity in diagnosing cytomegalovirus status.

Source material: PBMCs. The clonotype originates from a man younger than 35 in good health and CMV-seronegative.

The CDR3 reads CAWSVGGGREKLFF. CDR3 sequence (DNA): TGTGCCTGGAGTGTAGGAGGGGGCCGGGAAAAACTGTTTTTT. V is TRBV30 and J is TRBJ1-4; 7 nucleotides line up with TRBD1. With V trimmed by 0 bases and J by 8 bases, 6 bases remained unmatched. The CDR3 sequence is 14 residues long. Germline CDR1 reads GTSNPN; CDR2 reads SVGIG (reference sequence).